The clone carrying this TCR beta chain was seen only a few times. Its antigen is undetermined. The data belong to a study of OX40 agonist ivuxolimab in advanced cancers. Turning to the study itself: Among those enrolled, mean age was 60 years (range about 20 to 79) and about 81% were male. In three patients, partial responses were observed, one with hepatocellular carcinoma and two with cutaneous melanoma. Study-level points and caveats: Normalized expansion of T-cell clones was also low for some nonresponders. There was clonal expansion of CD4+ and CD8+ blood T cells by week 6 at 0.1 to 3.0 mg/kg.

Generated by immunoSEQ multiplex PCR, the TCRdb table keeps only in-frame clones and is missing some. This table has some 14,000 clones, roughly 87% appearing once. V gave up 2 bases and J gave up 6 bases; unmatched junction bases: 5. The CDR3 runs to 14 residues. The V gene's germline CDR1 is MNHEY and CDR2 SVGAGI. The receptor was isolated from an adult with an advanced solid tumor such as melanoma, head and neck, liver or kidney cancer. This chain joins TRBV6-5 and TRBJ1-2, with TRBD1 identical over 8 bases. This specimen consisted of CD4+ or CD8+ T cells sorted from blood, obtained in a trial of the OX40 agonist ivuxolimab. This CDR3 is CASSYGGTGNGYTF. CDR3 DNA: TGTGCCAGCAGTTACGGGGGGACAGGCAATGGCTACACCTTC.